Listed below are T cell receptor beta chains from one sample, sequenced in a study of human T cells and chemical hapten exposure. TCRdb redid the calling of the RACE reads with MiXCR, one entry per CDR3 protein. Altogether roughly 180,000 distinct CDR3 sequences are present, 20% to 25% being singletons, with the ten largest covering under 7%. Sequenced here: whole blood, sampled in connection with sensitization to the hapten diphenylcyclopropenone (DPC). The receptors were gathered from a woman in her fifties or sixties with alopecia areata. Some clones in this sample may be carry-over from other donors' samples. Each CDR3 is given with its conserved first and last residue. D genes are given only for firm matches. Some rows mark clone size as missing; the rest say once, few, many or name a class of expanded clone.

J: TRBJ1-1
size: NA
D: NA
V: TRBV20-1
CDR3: CSASRQWNTEAFF
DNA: TGCAGTGCTAGTAGACAGTGGAACACTGAAGCTTTCTTT

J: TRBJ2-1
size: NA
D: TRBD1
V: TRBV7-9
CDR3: CASSPAGTGVDEQFF
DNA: TGTGCCAGCAGCCCCGCCGGGACAGGGGTGGATGAGCAGTTCTTC

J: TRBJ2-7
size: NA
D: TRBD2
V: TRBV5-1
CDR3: CASSLELAGVGEQYF
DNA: TGCGCCAGCAGCTTGGAGCTAGCGGGAGTGGGCGAGCAGTACTTC

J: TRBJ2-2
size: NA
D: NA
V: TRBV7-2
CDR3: CASSPHTANTGELFF
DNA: TGTGCCAGCAGCCCGCACACCGCGAACACCGGGGAGCTGTTTTTT

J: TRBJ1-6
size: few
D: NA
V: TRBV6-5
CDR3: CASTGGVRNSPLHF
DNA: TGTGCCAGCACGGGGGGGGTTCGTAATTCACCCCTCCACTTT

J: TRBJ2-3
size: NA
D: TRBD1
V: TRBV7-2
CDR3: CASSLVTGEIDTQYF
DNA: TGTGCCAGCAGCTTAGTTACAGGGGAGATAGATACGCAGTATTTT

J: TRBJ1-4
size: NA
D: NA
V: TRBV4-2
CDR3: CASSQGPGHPYEKLFF
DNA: TGTGCCAGCAGCCAAGGTCCGGGACACCCCTATGAAAAACTGTTTTTT

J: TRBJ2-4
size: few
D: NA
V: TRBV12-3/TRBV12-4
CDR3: CASSDTLAKNIQYF
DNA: TGTGCCAGCAGCGACACCTTAGCCAAAAACATTCAGTACTTC

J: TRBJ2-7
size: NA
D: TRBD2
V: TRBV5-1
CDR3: CASSLGLADASYEQYF
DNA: TGCGCCAGCAGCTTGGGCCTAGCGGATGCATCCTACGAGCAGTACTTC

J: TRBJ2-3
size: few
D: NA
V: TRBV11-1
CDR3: CASSLGVATDTQYF
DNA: TGTGCCAGCAGCTTAGGGGTTGCCACAGATACGCAGTATTTT

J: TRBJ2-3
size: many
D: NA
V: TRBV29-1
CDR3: CSVFRDTQYF
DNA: TGCAGCGTCTTCAGAGATACGCAGTATTTT

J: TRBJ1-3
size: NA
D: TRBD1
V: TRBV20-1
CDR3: CSASLGTGFPSGNTIYF
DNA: TGCAGTGCTAGTTTGGGGACAGGGTTTCCCTCTGGAAACACCATATATTTT